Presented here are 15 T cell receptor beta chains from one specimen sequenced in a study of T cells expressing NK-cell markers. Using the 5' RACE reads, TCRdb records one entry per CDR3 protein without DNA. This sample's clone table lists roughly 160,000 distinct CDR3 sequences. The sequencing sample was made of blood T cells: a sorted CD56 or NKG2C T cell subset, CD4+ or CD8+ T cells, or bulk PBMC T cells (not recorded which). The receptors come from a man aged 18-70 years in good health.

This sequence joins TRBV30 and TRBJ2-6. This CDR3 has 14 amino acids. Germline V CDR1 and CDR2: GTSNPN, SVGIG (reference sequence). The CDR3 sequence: CAWSGGAGANVLTF.

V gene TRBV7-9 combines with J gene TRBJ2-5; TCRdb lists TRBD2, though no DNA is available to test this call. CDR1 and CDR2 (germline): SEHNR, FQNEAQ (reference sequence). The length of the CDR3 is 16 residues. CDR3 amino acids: CASSPRASGVQETQYF. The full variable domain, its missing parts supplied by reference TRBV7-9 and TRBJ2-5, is DTGVSQNPRHKITKRGQNVTFRCDPISEHNRLYWYRQTLGQGPEFLTYFQNEAQLEKSRLLSDRFSAERPKGSFSTLEIQRTEQGDSAMYLCASSPRASGVQETQYFGPGTRLLVL.

This chain's CDR3 is CASSDWTVADTQYF. The chain carries TRBV2 and TRBJ2-3; absent DNA, TCRdb's TRBD1 call cannot be checked. The CDR3 is 14 amino acids. Germline values: CDR1 SNHLY, CDR2 FYNNEI. Together with reference TRBV2 and TRBJ2-3, the CDR3 gives the full variable domain: EPEVTQTPSHQVTQMGQEVILRCVPISNHLYFYWYRQILGQKVEFLVSFYNNEISEKSEIFDDQFSVERPDGSNFTLKIRSTKLEDSAMYFCASSDWTVADTQYFGPGTRLTVL.

This CDR3 is CASSTGTSPRETQYF. The V and J genes are TRBV7-6 and TRBJ2-5; no DNA is available, so the TRBD2 call from TCRdb remains unchecked. This CDR3 region has 15 residues. Germline assignment: CDR1 SGHVS and CDR2 FNYEAQ.

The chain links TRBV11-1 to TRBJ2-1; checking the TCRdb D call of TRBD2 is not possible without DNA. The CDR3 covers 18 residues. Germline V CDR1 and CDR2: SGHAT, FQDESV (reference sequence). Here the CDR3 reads CASSFTTSGGSSYNEQFF.

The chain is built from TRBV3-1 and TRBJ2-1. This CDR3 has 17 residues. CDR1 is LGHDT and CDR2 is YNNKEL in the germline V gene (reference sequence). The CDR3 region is CASSQMSAGRKYNEQFF.

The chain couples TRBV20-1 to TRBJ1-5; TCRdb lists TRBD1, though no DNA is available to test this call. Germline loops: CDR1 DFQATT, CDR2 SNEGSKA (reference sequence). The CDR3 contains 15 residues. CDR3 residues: CSAHYDRGENQPQHF.

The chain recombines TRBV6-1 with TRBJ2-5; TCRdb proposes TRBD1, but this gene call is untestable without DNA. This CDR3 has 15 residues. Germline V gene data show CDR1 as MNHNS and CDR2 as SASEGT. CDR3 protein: CASSEYWAGGSTQYF.

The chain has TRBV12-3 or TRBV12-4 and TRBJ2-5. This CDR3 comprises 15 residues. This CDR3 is CASSLSVDPKETQYF.

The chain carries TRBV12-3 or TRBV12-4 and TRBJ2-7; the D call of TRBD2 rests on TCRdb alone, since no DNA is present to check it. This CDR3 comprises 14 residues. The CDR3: CASSSEFSGDEQYF.

This CDR3 reads CASSLGNSFGETQYF. This sequence joins TRBV7-9 and TRBJ2-5. Per germline, CDR1 SEHNR and CDR2 FQNEAQ (reference sequence). CDR3 length: 15 amino acids.

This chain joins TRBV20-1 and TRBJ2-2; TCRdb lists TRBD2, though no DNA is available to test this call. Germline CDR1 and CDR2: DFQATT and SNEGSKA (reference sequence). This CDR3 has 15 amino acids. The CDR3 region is CSAQTSGGIAGELFF.

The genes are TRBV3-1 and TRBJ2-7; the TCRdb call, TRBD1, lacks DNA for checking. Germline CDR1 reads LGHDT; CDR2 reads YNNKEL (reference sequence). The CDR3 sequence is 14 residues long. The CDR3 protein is CATSSGGWVHEQYF.

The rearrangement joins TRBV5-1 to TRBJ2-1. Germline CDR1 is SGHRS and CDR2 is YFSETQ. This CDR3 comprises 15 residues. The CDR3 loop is CASSLLAGFYNEQFF. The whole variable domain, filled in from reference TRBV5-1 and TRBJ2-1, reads KAGVTQTPRYLIKTRGQQVTLSCSPISGHRSVSWYQQTPGQGLQFLFEYFSETQRNKGNFPGRFSGRQFSNSRSEMNVSTLELGDSALYLCASSLLAGFYNEQFFGPGTRLTVL.

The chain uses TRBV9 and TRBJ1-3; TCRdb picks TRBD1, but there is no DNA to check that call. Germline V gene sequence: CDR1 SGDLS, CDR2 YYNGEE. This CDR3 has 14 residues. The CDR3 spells CASNGGGTGNTIYF.